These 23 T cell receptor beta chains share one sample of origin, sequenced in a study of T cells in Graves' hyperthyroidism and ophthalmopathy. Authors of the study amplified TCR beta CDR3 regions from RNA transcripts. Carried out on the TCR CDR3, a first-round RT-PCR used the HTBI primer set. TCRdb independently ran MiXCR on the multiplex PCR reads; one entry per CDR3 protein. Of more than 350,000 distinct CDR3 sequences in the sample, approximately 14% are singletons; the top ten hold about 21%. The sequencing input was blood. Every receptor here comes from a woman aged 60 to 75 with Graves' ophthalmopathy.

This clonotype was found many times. This chain's CDR3 is CSVGGTGSYEQYF. CDR3 nucleotide sequence: TGCAGCGTTGGAGGTACAGGTTCCTACGAGCAGTACTTC. J is TRBJ2-7 and V is TRBV29-1, with D perhaps matching TRBD1 (5 bases). This CDR3 has 13 amino acids. Germline V gene lookup returns CDR1 SQVTM and CDR2 ANQGSEA. The V and J ends lost 4 bases and 1 base respectively, with 11 bases between them.

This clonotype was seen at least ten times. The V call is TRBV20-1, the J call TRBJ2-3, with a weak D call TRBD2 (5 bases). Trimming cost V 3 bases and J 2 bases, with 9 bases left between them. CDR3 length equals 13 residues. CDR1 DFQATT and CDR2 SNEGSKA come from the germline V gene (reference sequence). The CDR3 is CSASPGSTDTQYF. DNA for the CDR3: TGCAGTGCTAGTCCGGGATCCACAGATACGCAGTATTTT.

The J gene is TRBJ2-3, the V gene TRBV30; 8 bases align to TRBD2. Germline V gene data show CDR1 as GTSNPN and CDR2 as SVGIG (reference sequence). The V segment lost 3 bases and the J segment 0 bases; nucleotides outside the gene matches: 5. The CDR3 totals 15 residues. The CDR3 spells CAWRLAGLSTDTQYF. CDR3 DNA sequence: TGTGCCTGGAGATTAGCGGGGTTGAGCACAGATACGCAGTATTTT.

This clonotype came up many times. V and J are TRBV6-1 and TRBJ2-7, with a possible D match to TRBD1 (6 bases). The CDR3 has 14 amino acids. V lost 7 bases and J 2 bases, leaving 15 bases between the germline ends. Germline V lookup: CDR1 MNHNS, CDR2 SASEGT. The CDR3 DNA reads TGTGCCAGCACCCGGGACACCCTAGCCTACGAGCAGTACTTC. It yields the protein CASTRDTLAYEQYF.

CDR3 in amino acids: CASSPPTGLGYTF. The CDR3 DNA follows: TGTGCCAGCAGTCCCCCGACAGGGTTAGGCTACACCTTC. This rearrangement joins TRBV12-3 or TRBV12-4 to TRBJ1-2, with TRBD1 identical over 7 bases. V lost 5 bases and J lost 8; bases outside the gene matches: 8. The CDR3 is 13 amino acids.

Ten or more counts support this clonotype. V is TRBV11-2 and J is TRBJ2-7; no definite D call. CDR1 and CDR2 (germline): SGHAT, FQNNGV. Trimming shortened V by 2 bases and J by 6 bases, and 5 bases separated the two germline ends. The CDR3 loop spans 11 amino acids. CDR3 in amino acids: CASSLSIEQYF. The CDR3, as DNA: TGTGCCAGCAGCTTAAGTATCGAGCAGTACTTC.

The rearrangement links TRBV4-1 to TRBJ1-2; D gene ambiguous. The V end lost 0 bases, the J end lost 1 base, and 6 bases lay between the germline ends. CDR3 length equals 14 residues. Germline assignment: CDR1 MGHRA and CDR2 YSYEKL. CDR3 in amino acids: CASSQEWDNYGYTF. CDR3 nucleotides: TGCGCCAGCAGCCAAGAATGGGATAACTATGGCTACACCTTC.

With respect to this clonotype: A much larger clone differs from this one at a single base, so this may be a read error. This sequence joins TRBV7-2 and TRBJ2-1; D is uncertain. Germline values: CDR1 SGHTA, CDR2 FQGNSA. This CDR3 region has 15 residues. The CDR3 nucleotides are TGTGCCAGCGGCTTTGCAGGCAGCTCCTACAATGAGCAGTTCTTC. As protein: CASGFAGSSYNEQFF.

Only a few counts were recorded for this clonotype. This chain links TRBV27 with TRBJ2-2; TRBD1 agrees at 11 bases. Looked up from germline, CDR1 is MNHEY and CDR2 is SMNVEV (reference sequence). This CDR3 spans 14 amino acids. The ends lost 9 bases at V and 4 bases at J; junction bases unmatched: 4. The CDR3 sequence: CASNGQGATGELFF. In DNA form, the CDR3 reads TGTGCCAGTAACGGACAGGGGGCCACCGGGGAGCTGTTTTTT.

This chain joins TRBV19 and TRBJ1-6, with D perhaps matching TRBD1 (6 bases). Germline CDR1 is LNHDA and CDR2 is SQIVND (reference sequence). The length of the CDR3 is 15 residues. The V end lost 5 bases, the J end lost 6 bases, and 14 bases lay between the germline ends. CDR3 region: CASSPREGGNSPLHF. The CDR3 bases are TGTGCCAGTAGTCCCCGGGAAGGGGGTAATTCACCCCTCCACTTT.

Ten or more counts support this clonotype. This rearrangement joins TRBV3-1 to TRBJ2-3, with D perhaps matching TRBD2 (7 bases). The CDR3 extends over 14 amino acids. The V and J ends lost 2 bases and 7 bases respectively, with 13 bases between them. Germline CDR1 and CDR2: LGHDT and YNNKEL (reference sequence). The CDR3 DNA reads TGTGCCAGCAGCCAAATAAGGGGGGGGTATACGCAGTATTTT. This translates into CASSQIRGGYTQYF.

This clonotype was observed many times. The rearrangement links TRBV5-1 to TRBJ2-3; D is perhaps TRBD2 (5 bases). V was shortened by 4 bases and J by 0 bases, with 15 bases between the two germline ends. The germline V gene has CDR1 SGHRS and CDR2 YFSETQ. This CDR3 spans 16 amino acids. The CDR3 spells CASSPEVGSSTDTQYF. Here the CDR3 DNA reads TGCGCCAGCAGCCCGGAGGTGGGAAGTAGCACAGATACGCAGTATTTT. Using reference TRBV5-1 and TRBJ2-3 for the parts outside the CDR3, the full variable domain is KAGVTQTPRYLIKTRGQQVTLSCSPISGHRSVSWYQQTPGQGLQFLFEYFSETQRNKGNFPGRFSGRQFSNSRSEMNVSTLELGDSALYLCASSPEVGSSTDTQYFGPGTRLTVL.

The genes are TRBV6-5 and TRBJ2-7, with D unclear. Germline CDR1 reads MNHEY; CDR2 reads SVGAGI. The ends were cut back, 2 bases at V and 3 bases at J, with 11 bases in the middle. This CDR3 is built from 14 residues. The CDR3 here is CASSYGRSDYEQYF. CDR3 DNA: TGTGCCAGCAGTTACGGGCGGAGCGACTACGAGCAGTACTTC.

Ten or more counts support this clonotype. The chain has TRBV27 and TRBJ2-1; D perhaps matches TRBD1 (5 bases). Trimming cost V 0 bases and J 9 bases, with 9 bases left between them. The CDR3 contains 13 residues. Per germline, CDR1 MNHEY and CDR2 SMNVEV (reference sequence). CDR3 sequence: CASSLSRVGEQFF. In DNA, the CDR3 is TGTGCCAGCAGTTTATCCAGGGTTGGTGAGCAGTTCTTC.

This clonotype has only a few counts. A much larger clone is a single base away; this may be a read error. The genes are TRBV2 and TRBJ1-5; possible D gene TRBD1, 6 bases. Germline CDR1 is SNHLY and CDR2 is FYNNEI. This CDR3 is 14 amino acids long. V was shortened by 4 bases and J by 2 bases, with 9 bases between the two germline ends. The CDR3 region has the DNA TGTGCCAGCAGTGTGACAGGCCGCAATCAGCCCCAGCATTTT. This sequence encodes CASSVTGRNQPQHF.

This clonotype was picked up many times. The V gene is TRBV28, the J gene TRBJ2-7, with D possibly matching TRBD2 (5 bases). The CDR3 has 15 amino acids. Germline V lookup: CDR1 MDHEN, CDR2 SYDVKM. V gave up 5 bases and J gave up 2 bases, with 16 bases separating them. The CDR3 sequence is CASSPHGEPTYEQYF. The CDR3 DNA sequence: TGTGCCAGCAGTCCTCACGGGGAACCTACCTACGAGCAGTACTTC. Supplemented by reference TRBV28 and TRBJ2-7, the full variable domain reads DVKVTQSSRYLVKRTGEKVFLECVQDMDHENMFWYRQDPGLGLRLIYFSYDVKMKEKGDIPEGYSVSREKKERFSLILESASTNQTSMYLCASSPHGEPTYEQYFGPGTRLTVT.

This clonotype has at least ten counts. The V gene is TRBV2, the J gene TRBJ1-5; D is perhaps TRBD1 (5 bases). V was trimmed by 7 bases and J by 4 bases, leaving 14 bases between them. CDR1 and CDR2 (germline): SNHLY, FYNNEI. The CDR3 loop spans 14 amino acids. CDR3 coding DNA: TGTGCCAGCACCCCTGGGGGGGGAAATCAGCCCCAGCATTTT. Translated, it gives CASTPGGGNQPQHF.

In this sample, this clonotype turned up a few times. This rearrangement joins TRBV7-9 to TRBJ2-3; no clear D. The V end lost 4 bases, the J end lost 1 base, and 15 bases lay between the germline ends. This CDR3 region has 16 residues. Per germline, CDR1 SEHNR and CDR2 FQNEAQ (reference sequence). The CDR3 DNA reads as TGTGCCAGCAGCTCCATGGTGGGGTCCGGCACAGATACGCAGTATTTT. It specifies CASSSMVGSGTDTQYF.

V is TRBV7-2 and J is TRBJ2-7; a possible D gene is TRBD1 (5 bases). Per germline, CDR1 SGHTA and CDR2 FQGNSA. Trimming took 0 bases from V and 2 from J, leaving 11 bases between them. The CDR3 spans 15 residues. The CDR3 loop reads CASSLATGITYEQYF. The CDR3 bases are TGTGCCAGCAGCTTAGCAACAGGTATAACCTACGAGCAGTACTTC.

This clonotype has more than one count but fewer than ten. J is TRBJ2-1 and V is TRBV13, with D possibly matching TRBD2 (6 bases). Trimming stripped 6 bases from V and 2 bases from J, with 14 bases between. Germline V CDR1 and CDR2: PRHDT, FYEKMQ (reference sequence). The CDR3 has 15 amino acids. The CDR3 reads CASRIREIAYNEQFF. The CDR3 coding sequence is TGTGCCAGCAGAATCCGGGAGATAGCCTACAATGAGCAGTTCTTC.

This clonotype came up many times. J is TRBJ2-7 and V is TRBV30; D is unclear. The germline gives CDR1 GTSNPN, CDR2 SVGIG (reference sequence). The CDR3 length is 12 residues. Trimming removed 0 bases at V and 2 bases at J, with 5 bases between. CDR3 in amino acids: CAWSVSPYEQYF. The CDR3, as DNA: TGTGCCTGGAGTGTAAGCCCCTACGAGCAGTACTTC.

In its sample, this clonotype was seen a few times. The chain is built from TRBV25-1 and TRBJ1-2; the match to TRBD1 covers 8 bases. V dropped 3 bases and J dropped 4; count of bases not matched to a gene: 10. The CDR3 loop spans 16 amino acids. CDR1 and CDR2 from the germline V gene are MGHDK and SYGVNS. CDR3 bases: TGTGCCAGCAGTGACTTTGGACAGGGCTCCCCCTATGGCTACACCTTC. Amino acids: CASSDFGQGSPYGYTF.

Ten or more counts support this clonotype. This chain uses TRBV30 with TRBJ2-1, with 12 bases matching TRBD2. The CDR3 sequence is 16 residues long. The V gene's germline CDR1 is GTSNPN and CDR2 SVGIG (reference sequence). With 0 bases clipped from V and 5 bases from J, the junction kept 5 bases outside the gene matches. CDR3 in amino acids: CAWSVTSGRLDNEQFF. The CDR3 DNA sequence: TGTGCCTGGAGTGTCACTAGCGGGAGGCTCGACAATGAGCAGTTCTTC. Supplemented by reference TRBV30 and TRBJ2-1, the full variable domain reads SQTIHQWPATLVQPVGSPLSLECTVEGTSNPNLYWYRQAAGRGLQLLFYSVGIGQISSEVPQNLSASRPQDRQFILSSKKLLLSDSGFYLCAWSVTSGRLDNEQFFGPGTRLTVL.